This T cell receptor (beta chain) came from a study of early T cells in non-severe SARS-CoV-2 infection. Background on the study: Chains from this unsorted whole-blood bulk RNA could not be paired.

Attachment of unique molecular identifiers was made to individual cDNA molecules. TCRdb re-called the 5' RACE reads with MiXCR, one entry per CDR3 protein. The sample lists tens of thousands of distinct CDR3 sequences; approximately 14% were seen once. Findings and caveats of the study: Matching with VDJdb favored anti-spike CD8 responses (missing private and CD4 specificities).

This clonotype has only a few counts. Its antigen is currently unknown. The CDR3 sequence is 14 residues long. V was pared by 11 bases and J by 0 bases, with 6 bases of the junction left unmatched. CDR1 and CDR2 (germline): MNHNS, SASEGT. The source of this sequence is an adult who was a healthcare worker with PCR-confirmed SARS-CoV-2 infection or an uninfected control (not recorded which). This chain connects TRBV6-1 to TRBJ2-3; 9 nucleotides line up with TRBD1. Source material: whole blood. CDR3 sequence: CAARTGASTDTQYF. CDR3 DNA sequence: TGTGCCGCGAGGACAGGGGCGAGCACAGATACGCAGTATTTT.